A selection of T cell receptor beta chains follows, all from one sample in a study of regulatory T cells in long-lasting Graves disease. TCRdb re-called the multiplex PCR reads through MiXCR, storing one row per CDR3 protein. The repertoire holds more than 350,000 distinct CDR3 sequences, with approximately 22% as singletons. Here the sequenced sample was peripheral blood mononuclear cells (PBMCs), taken when the disease was refractory, from a patient treated with antithyroid drugs. Receptors were obtained from a female donor with Graves disease. Each CDR3 is given with its conserved first and last residue. A D gene is named only where the DNA matches it firmly. Clone size is given for some rows only: seen once, a few or many times, or a class if the clone is expanded.

NA,TRBJ1-1,many,TRBV28,TGTGCCAGCAGGCAGGGGTTTTTCACTGAAGCTTTCTTT,CASRQGFFTEAFF
NA,TRBJ2-6,NA,TRBV20-1,TGCAGTGCCCATGAACAGGGATTGGGCTCTGGGGCCAACGTCCTGACTTTC,CSAHEQGLGSGANVLTF
TRBD1,TRBJ2-5,many,TRBV28,TGTGCCAGCTTTGCGGTGACAGGGGAAGAGACCCAGTACTTC,CASFAVTGEETQYF
NA,TRBJ2-7,many,TRBV28,TGTGCCAGCAGTCTGCTAGAGATCCCTTCCTACGAGCAGTACTTC,CASSLLEIPSYEQYF
NA,TRBJ2-7,many,TRBV28,TGTGCCAGCAGTGTCGATGGGATGGGCGAGCAGTACTTC,CASSVDGMGEQYF
NA,TRBJ1-1,few,TRBV15,TGTGCCACCAGCAGAGAAAAAAACACTGAAGCTTTCTTT,CATSREKNTEAFF
TRBD1,TRBJ2-6,NA,TRBV7-3,TGTGCCAGTAGTCAAACCTTCGGGACAGGGTACTCTGGGGCCAACGTCCTGACTTTC,CASSQTFGTGYSGANVLTF
NA,TRBJ2-7,many,TRBV7-8,TGTGCCAGCAGCTCAGATCGGGGCTTCTTTCCCTACGAGCAGTACTTC,CASSSDRGFFPYEQYF
NA,TRBJ1-5,many,TRBV30,TGTGCCTGGAACCGGGACAGCAATCAGCCCCAGCATTTT,CAWNRDSNQPQHF
NA,TRBJ1-5,many,TRBV19,TGTGCCAGTAGTATCGATTCAGTGAGGGGCAATCAGCCCCAGCATTTT,CASSIDSVRGNQPQHF
TRBD1,TRBJ1-1,few,TRBV25-1,TGTGCCAGCAGTGGACCGGGACAGCGTGGGGAGGTTTTCTTT,CASSGPGQRGEVFF